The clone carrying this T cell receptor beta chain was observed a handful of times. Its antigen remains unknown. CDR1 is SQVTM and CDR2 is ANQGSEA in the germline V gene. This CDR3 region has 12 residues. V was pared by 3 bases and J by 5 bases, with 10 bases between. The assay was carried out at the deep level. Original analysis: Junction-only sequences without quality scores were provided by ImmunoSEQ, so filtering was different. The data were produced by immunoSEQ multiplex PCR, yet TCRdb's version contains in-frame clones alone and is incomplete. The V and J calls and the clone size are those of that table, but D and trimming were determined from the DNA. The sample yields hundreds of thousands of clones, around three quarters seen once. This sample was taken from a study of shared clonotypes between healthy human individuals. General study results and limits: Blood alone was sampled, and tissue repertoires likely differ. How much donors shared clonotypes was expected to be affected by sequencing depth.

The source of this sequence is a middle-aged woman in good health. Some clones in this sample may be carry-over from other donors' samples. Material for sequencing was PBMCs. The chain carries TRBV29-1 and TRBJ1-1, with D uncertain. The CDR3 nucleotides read TGCAGCGTTGATGGCTCGGGGACTGAAGCTTTCTTT. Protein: CSVDGSGTEAFF. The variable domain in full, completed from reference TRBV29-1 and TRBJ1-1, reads SAVISQKPSRDICQRGTSLTIQCQVDSQVTMMFWYRQQPGQSLTLIATANQGSEATYESGFVIDKFPISRPNLTFSTLTVSNMSPEDSSIYLCSVDGSGTEAFFGQGTRLTVV.